The 11 T cell receptor beta chains listed next were all sequenced from one sample in a study of long-term antiretroviral therapy in people with HIV. Runs used v3.0 of the immunoSEQ assay and were done at survey level. Profiled with immunoSEQ multiplex PCR; TCRdb holds only in-frame clones, not every one. The table lists some 33,000 clones, roughly 98% of them singletons. Sequencing was performed on unsorted PBMCs, taken 7.6 years after starting antiretroviral therapy. These receptors were collected from a man aged 25-40 years with HIV.

V is TRBV25-1 and J is TRBJ2-7, with TRBD1 identical over 10 bases. J lost 6 bases, V lost 4 bases, and 3 bases had no gene match. This CDR3 region has 13 residues. From germline, CDR1 is MGHDK and CDR2 SYGVNS. The CDR3 protein is CASSGGDRGEQYF. CDR3 DNA: TGTGCCAGCAGTGGGGGGGACAGGGGCGAGCAGTACTTC.

This chain connects TRBV30 to TRBJ2-7, with a weak D call TRBD2 (6 bases). CDR1 is GTSNPN, CDR2 SVGIG, per germline (reference sequence). There are 11 residues in the CDR3. The ends were cut back, 0 bases at V and 7 bases at J, with 7 bases in the middle. The CDR3 DNA follows: TGTGCCTGGAGTGTGGGGAGGGAGCAGTACTTC. Its translation: CAWSVGREQYF.

This clone has just one count. This sequence joins TRBV6-1 and TRBJ1-5; no definite D call. The CDR3 is 11 residues long. Trimming took 7 bases from V and 7 from J, leaving 8 bases between them. Germline CDR1 MNHNS, CDR2 SASEGT. CDR3 sequence (DNA): TGTGCCAGCACCAATTTCCAGCCCCAGCATTTT. Protein product: CASTNFQPQHF.

The chain is built from TRBV2 and TRBJ2-7; TRBD1 might be the D (6 bases). Germline assignment: CDR1 SNHLY and CDR2 FYNNEI. CDR3 length: 13 amino acids. V lost 4 bases and J lost 2, with 9 bases in between. The chain's CDR3 is CASSGGHPYEQYF. The CDR3 DNA sequence: TGTGCCAGCAGTGGGGGACACCCCTACGAGCAGTACTTC.

The J gene is TRBJ2-7, the V gene TRBV2, with D perhaps being TRBD1 or TRBD2 (5 bases each). CDR3 length: 13 amino acids. The germline gives CDR1 SNHLY, CDR2 FYNNEI. Trimming left V 5 bases short and J 3 bases short, with 11 bases between. The CDR3 spells CASSSGRYYEQYF. The CDR3 bases are TGTGCCAGCAGTTCGGGACGCTACTACGAGCAGTACTTC.

This sequence joins TRBV15 and TRBJ2-7; tentatively, D is TRBD1 (5 bases). Looked up from germline, CDR1 is LNHNV and CDR2 is YYDKDF (reference sequence). The CDR3 runs to 15 residues. V was cut by 3 bases and J by 6 bases, with 18 bases left in between. The CDR3: CATSSQNGYGAEQYF. In DNA form, the CDR3 reads TGTGCCACCAGCAGCCAAAATGGATATGGGGCCGAGCAGTACTTC.

The chain couples TRBV6-5 to TRBJ2-3; 8 bases match TRBD2. The CDR3 extends over 15 amino acids. V shed 7 bases and J 2 bases; nucleotides not matched to a gene: 8. The germline V gene encodes CDR1 MNHEY and CDR2 SVGAGI. The CDR3 protein is CASKVAGRNTDTQYF. CDR3 in DNA: TGTGCCAGCAAAGTAGCGGGGCGGAACACAGATACGCAGTATTTT.

The rearrangement links TRBV25-1 to TRBJ1-1; D perhaps matches TRBD1 (6 bases). The length of the CDR3 is 13 residues. CDR1 and CDR2 from the germline V gene are MGHDK and SYGVNS. V lost 4 bases to trimming and J lost 2 bases, with 8 bases between them. The CDR3 DNA follows: TGTGCCAGCAGTGGGACAGTAAACACTGAAGCTTTCTTT. Protein: CASSGTVNTEAFF.

This chain uses TRBV4-3 with TRBJ1-2; D perhaps matches TRBD1 (5 bases). The germline CDR1 and CDR2 sequences are LGHNA and YSLEER. The V end was cut by 0 bases, the J end by 4 bases, with 12 bases between. CDR3 size: 15 residues. CDR3 bases: TGCGCCAGCAGCCAAGATAGGGCAGGGCGCTATGGCTACACCTTC. Its translation is CASSQDRAGRYGYTF.

DNA for the CDR3: TGTGCCAGCAGCGCCGGGCAGAACACTGAAGCTTTCTTT. The encoded protein is CASSAGQNTEAFF. This chain joins TRBV9 and TRBJ1-1, with no clear D. CDR3 length: 13 amino acids. The germline V gene has CDR1 SGDLS and CDR2 YYNGEE. Trimming took 3 bases from V and 1 from J, leaving 7 bases between them.

This clone has just one count. The V and J genes are TRBV4-3 and TRBJ2-7; D unresolved. CDR3 length: 13 residues. The germline CDR1 and CDR2 sequences are LGHNA and YSLEER. Trimming took 5 bases from V and 2 from J, leaving 10 bases between them. The CDR3 coding sequence is TGCGCCAGCAGCTCCCCTCCCGCCTACGAGCAGTACTTC. Encoded protein: CASSSPPAYEQYF.